Listed below are T cell receptor beta chains from one sample, sequenced in a study of blood T cell repertoires in COVID-19. Only in-frame clones appear in the TCRdb table, and some are missing; sequencing was by immunoSEQ multiplex PCR. The sample lists approximately 150,000 clones, around 90% occurring once. Sequencing was done on a sample of peripheral blood. The receptors derive from a man between 60 and 70 years old with active or convalescent COVID-19. The CDR3 runs from the conserved cysteine through the conserved F or W. The order of the fields is V gene, clone size, J gene, D gene, CDR3 DNA, CDR3 protein. D genes are given only for firm matches. Clone size is given for some rows only: seen once, a few or many times, or a class if the clone is expanded.

TRBV6-1	NA	TRBJ2-7	TRBD1	TGTGCCAGCAGTGATAGACCGGGACAGGCTTACGAGCAGTACTTC	CASSDRPGQAYEQYF
TRBV11-2	few	TRBJ2-7	NA	TGTGCCAGCACTCACACCTACGAGCAGTACTTC	CASTHTYEQYF
TRBV10-3	NA	TRBJ2-1	TRBD2	TGTGCCATCAGTGACCCGAAGAGGACTAGCGGATACAATGAGCAGTTCTTC	CAISDPKRTSGYNEQFF
TRBV10-3	NA	TRBJ2-3	NA	TGTGCCATCAGTGATAGGGGGGAGGGCCCTCGAGATACGCAGTATTTT	CAISDRGEGPRDTQYF
TRBV4-3	NA	TRBJ1-5	NA	TGCGCCAGCAGTCCCCAGGGAGGTCAGCCCCAGCATTTT	CASSPQGGQPQHF
TRBV7-9	NA	TRBJ2-1	TRBD2	TGTGCCAGCAGCTCGTCTAGCGGGGGTCTCAATGAGCAGTTCTTC	CASSSSSGGLNEQFF
TRBV11-2	NA	TRBJ2-3	TRBD2	TGTGCCAGCAGCCCCGGACTAGCGGCCACCACAGATACGCAGTATTTT	CASSPGLAATTDTQYF
TRBV5-1	NA	TRBJ2-7	TRBD1	TGCGCCAGCAGCGCTTCCGGGACAGGCCACTACGAGCAGTACTTC	CASSASGTGHYEQYF
TRBV7-2	NA	TRBJ2-5	TRBD1	TGTGCCAGCACCCAACCGACAGGGACCCAAGAGACCCAGTACTTC	CASTQPTGTQETQYF
TRBV19	NA	TRBJ2-3	NA	TGTGCCAGGGGCGGGCGGAGGCAGTATTTT	CARGGRRQYF
TRBV11-2	NA	TRBJ2-1	NA	TGTGCCAGCAGCTATACGCGGACAACCTCCTACAATGAGCAGTTCTTC	CASSYTRTTSYNEQFF
TRBV7-9	NA	TRBJ2-7	TRBD2	TGTGCCAGCAGGATTAGCGGGACCCCCTCCTACGAGCAGTACTTC	CASRISGTPSYEQYF
TRBV7-2	NA	TRBJ2-3	NA	TGTGCCAGCAGCTTAGATCCTCAGACAGATACGCAGTATTTT	CASSLDPQTDTQYF
TRBV19	few	TRBJ2-2	TRBD2	TGTGCCAGTAGGCTGGGACTAGCGGCCACCGGGGAGCTGTTTTTT	CASRLGLAATGELFF
TRBV18	NA	TRBJ2-2	TRBD1	TGTGCCAGCTCACAAGGACAGGGCAGGACCGGGGAGCTGTTTTTT	CASSQGQGRTGELFF
TRBV19	few	TRBJ2-5	NA	TGTGCCAGTAGTCGACAGGCGGGGGTACGGGAGACCCAGTACTTC	CASSRQAGVRETQYF
TRBV3-1/TRBV3-2	NA	TRBJ1-2	TRBD1	TGTGCCAGCAGCCAAGAAGGGACAGGGGCTAGGGGCTACACCTTC	CASSQEGTGARGYTF
TRBV5-5	NA	TRBJ2-7	TRBD1	TGTGCCAGCAGCCCAACACGGGACAGGGACCACGAGCAGTACTTC	CASSPTRDRDHEQYF
TRBV7-7	once	TRBJ2-3	NA	TGTGCTAGCAGCTTAGGAATGGCAGATGTGGATACGCAGTATTTT	CASSLGMADVDTQYF
TRBV25-1	NA	TRBJ2-7	TRBD1	TGTGCCAGCAGGAGACAGGGAGAGCAGTACTTC	CASRRQGEQYF